The clone carrying this T cell receptor beta chain was recorded a few times. Its antigen is currently unknown. The data derive from a study of T cells in Graves' hyperthyroidism and ophthalmopathy. Study-level points and caveats: Using 13 V-J features, a model discriminated ophthalmopathy from stable hyperthyroidism.

V lost 2 bases, J lost 3 bases, and 12 bases lay in between. The length of the CDR3 is 15 residues. CDR1 and CDR2 from the germline V gene are SEHNR and FQNEAQ (reference sequence). Authors of the study amplified TCR beta CDR3 regions from RNA transcripts. Using the HTBI primer set, a first-round RT-PCR was run on the TCR CDR3. TCRdb fed the multiplex PCR reads into MiXCR, producing one record per CDR3 protein. The data show more than 600,000 distinct CDR3 sequences, roughly 17% seen once. This receptor was obtained from a man between 18 and 35 years old with Graves' hyperthyroidism. The sequencing sample was made of blood. The chain joins TRBV7-9 to TRBJ2-3; D gene uncertain. The CDR3 loop reads CASSLTHLLTDTQYF. The CDR3 region has the DNA TGTGCCAGCAGCTTAACTCATCTCCTTACAGATACGCAGTATTTT. Using reference TRBV7-9 and TRBJ2-3 for the parts outside the CDR3, the full variable domain is DTGVSQNPRHKITKRGQNVTFRCDPISEHNRLYWYRQTLGQGPEFLTYFQNEAQLEKSRLLSDRFSAERPKGSFSTLEIQRTEQGDSAMYLCASSLTHLLTDTQYFGPGTRLTVL.